This T cell receptor (beta chain) derives from a study of T cell changes during pregnancy in multiple sclerosis. Trimming took off 1 base at V and 8 bases at J, with 14 bases between the two ends. There are 15 residues in the CDR3. The germline V gene has CDR1 MGHRA and CDR2 YSYEKL. Sequencing used immunoSEQ multiplex PCR; TCRdb keeps in-frame clones, though not all of them. The table lists approximately 70,000 clones, roughly 94% of them singletons. The input for sequencing was peripheral blood, taken after pregnancy. The clonotype comes from a female donor with multiple sclerosis, enrolled in a pregnancy study. The rearrangement links TRBV4-1 to TRBJ1-4; D perhaps matches TRBD1 (5 bases). CDR3 DNA: TGCGCCAGCAGCCAAGTAGAAGGACACAGCGAAAAACTGTTTTTT. This translates into CASSQVEGHSEKLFF.